This TCR beta chain was profiled in a study of cytomegalovirus exposure and HLA in healthy donors. Study as a whole: HLA-typed donors were the source of about 85 million unique TCRs, which an early data release held.

Worth noting for this clone: What it recognizes is unknown.

The PCR ran on 60 Vbeta and 13 Jbeta primers. This table comes from immunoSEQ multiplex PCR, and its TCRdb copy is limited to in-frame clones, with some not included. The sample totals 100,000 to 150,000 clones. Study-wide results and caveats: Among the sequence variants, a highly shared cluster was likely an artifact of sequencing.

CDR1 and CDR2 from the germline V gene are MNHNS and SASEGT. V was cut by 4 bases and J by 11 bases, with 17 bases left in between. This CDR3 region has 13 residues. The TCR comes from a man aged 40-49 years in good health and CMV-seronegative. Sequenced sample: PBMCs. V and J are TRBV6-1 and TRBJ2-5; D might be TRBD2 (6 bases). CDR3 in amino acids: CASSGTWTGEQYF. The CDR3 DNA is TGTGCCAGCAGTGGAACTTGGACGGGGGAGCAGTACTTC.